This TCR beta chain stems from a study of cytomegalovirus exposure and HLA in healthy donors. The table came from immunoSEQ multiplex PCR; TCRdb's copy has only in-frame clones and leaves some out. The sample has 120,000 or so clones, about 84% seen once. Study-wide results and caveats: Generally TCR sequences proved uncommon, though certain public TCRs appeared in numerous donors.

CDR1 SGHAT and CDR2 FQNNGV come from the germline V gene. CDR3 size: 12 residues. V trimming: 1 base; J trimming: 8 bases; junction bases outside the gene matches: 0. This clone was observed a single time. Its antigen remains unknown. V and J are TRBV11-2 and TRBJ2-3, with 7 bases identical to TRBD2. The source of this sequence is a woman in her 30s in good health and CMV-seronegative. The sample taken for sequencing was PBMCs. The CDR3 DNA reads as TGTGCCAGCAGCTTAGGCGGGGGTACGCAGTATTTT. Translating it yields CASSLGGGTQYF.